A single sample gave rise to the 19 T cell receptor beta chains below, sequenced in a study of molecular identifiers for immune sequencing clone quantification. One entry per CDR3 protein results from TCRdb running MiXCR on the PCR reads. The sample consists of approximately 550,000 distinct CDR3 sequences, 25% of them appearing once. The specimen sequenced was naive CD8+ T cells from blood, with Jurkat cell RNA spiked in. Sample subset: FACS-sorted CD8+CD4-CCR7+CD45RA+ naive T cells. The receptors shown here come from a human donor in good health. Some libraries in this study had Jurkat cell RNA spiked in.

This clonotype was recorded at least ten times. The rearrangement links TRBV29-1 to TRBJ1-1, with D possibly TRBD1 on 6 matching bases. CDR1 and CDR2 (germline): SQVTM, ANQGSEA. This CDR3 region has 14 residues. V was pared by 8 bases and J by 0 bases, with 16 bases between. Here the CDR3 reads CSYRAQGLNTEAFF. CDR3 in DNA: TGCAGCTACAGGGCGCAGGGGCTGAACACTGAAGCTTTCTTT.

This clonotype was found a few times. This chain connects TRBV7-2 to TRBJ2-3; 9 nucleotides agree with TRBD2. J lost 1 base, V lost 5 bases, and 16 bases had no gene match. There are 19 residues in the CDR3. CDR1 is SGHTA and CDR2 is FQGNSA in the germline V gene. CDR3 sequence: CASSLDPQASGGRTDTQYF. The DNA for the CDR3 is TGTGCCAGCAGCCTAGACCCCCAAGCGAGCGGGGGGCGCACAGATACGCAGTATTTT.

Remarks on this clonotype: A read error may be the cause here, since a much bigger clone is one base away. This chain uses TRBV29-1 with TRBJ2-5; unclear D gene. The CDR3 sequence is 14 residues long. The germline gives CDR1 SQVTM, CDR2 ANQGSEA. The CDR3, as DNA: TGCAGCGTTGAAATACTGACACCTCAAGGGACCCAGTACTTC. It is translated as CSVEILTPQGTQYF.

About this clonotype itself: The junction shows a germline mismatch at one end, possibly a read error. This chain connects TRBV9 to TRBJ2-3, with 10 bases that match TRBD1. The V gene's germline CDR1 is SGDLS and CDR2 YYNGEE. This CDR3 has 17 amino acids. This CDR3 reads CDSSAGPGTGGTDTQYF. The CDR3 DNA follows: TGTGACAGCAGCGCGGGCCCCGGGACAGGGGGCACAGATACGCAGTATTTT. Combining the CDR3 with reference TRBV9 and TRBJ2-3 gives the whole variable domain DSGVTQTPKHLITATGQRVTLRCSPRSGDLSVYWYQQSLDQGLQFLIQYYNGEERAKGNILERFSAQQFPDLHSELNLSSLELGDSALYFCDSSAGPGTGGTDTQYFGPGTRLTVL.

This clonotype was seen just once. Since the CDR3 does not end with the conserved phenylalanine or tryptophan, this likely comes from a read error. The chain has TRBV6-6 and TRBJ2-3; the D call may be TRBD1 or TRBD2 (5 bases each). Germline values: CDR1 MNHNY, CDR2 SVGAGI (reference sequence). This CDR3 contains 18 residues. Trimming removed 0 bases at V and 4 bases at J, with 20 bases between. The CDR3 region has the DNA TGTGCCAGCAGTTACTCACCACGGTACGGGGACGCCCCAGATACGCAGTATATT. This encodes CASSYSPRYGDAPDTQYI.

This clonotype was detected only a few times. V gene TRBV4-3 combines with J gene TRBJ2-2; D is possibly TRBD1 (5 bases). The CDR3 spans 17 residues. The V gene lost 0 bases and the J gene lost 2 bases, with 13 bases spanning the gap. The germline CDR1 and CDR2 sequences are LGHNA and YSLEER. CDR3 in DNA: TGCGCCAGCAGCCAAGATCCTCTGCAGGGTAACACCGGGGAGCTGTTTTTT. Translated: CASSQDPLQGNTGELFF.

This clonotype was detected only once. V gene TRBV6-2 or TRBV6-3 combines with J gene TRBJ2-7; 12 bases agree with TRBD2. V lost 10 bases and J lost 2; bases outside the gene matches: 9. The germline V gene has CDR1 MNHEY and CDR2 SVGEGT. The length of the CDR3 is 15 residues. CDR3 nucleotides: TGTGCCAACAGAACACTAGCGGGAGGCCCCTACGAGCAGTACTTC. Encoded protein: CANRTLAGGPYEQYF.

In its sample, this clonotype was seen once. A single base separates this from a much larger clone, so it may be a read error. The chain is built from TRBV29-1 and TRBJ2-1, with 8 bases matching TRBD1. CDR1 is SQVTM, CDR2 ANQGSEA, per germline. This CDR3 has 14 amino acids. CDR3: CSVGLTGAYNEQSF. The DNA of the CDR3 is TGCAGCGTTGGTCTGACAGGGGCCTACAATGAGCAGTCCTTC.

This clonotype was observed at least ten times. The chain's CDR3 is CASRGGYQETQYF. The CDR3 DNA follows: TGTGCCAGCAGGGGAGGGTACCAAGAGACCCAGTACTTC. The rearrangement uses TRBV12-3 or TRBV12-4 and TRBJ2-5; 7 positions match TRBD2. The CDR3 has 13 amino acids. The ends lost 6 bases at V and 0 bases at J; junction bases unmatched: 1.

The V and J genes are TRBV7-9 and TRBJ2-1; weak D call: TRBD2 (8 bases). Germline CDR1 is SEHNR and CDR2 is FQNEAQ (reference sequence). V was cut by 5 bases and J by 2 bases, with 25 bases left in between. CDR3 length: 19 amino acids. CDR3: CASSLSGDSLVYPYNEQFF. The CDR3 nucleotides read TGTGCCAGCAGCCTTAGCGGGGACAGCTTAGTGTACCCCTACAATGAGCAGTTCTTC. The whole variable domain, remainder taken from reference TRBV7-9 and TRBJ2-1, is DTGVSQNPRHKITKRGQNVTFRCDPISEHNRLYWYRQTLGQGPEFLTYFQNEAQLEKSRLLSDRFSAERPKGSFSTLEIQRTEQGDSAMYLCASSLSGDSLVYPYNEQFFGPGTRLTVL.

This clonotype was recorded once. This chain connects TRBV27 to TRBJ2-7; perhaps TRBD1 as D (6 bases). Trimming took off 3 bases at V and 0 bases at J, with 12 bases between the two ends. CDR1 MNHEY and CDR2 SMNVEV come from the germline V gene (reference sequence). This CDR3 has 15 amino acids. The CDR3 here is CASSFSTGYSYEQYF. In DNA, the CDR3 is TGTGCCAGCAGTTTCTCGACAGGCTACTCCTACGAGCAGTACTTC.

This clonotype showed up many times. This chain connects TRBV20-1 to TRBJ2-7; possible D gene TRBD2, 5 bases. CDR3 length equals 13 residues. The ends were cut back, 3 bases at V and 4 bases at J, with 13 bases in the middle. Germline CDR1 DFQATT, CDR2 SNEGSKA (reference sequence). CDR3 in DNA: TGCAGTGCTAGGCCCAGGACGGGGTACGAGCAGTACTTC. This gives the protein CSARPRTGYEQYF.

Worth noting for this clonotype: A much larger clonotype is one base distant, so this may be a read error. The chain couples TRBV6-5 to TRBJ1-2; D is uncertain. The length of the CDR3 is 17 residues. Germline-derived CDR1 and CDR2 are MNHEY and SVGAGI. The DNA for the CDR3 is TGTGCCAGCAGTAACTCCACGTCGGCAACGAAACACTATGGCTACACCTTC. Translation gives CASSNSTSATKHYGYTF.

This clonotype was observed a handful of times. The genes are TRBV5-1 and TRBJ2-7; 10 bases fit TRBD1. With 2 bases clipped from V and 1 base from J, the junction kept 15 bases outside the gene matches. CDR1 and CDR2 from the germline V gene are SGHRS and YFSETQ. The CDR3 consists of 19 residues. The CDR3 nucleotides are TGCGCCAGCAGCTTATCCGGGACAGGGGAATCGGGTCTATCCTACGAGCAGTACTTC. Translating gives CASSLSGTGESGLSYEQYF.

The sample holds many counts of this clonotype. V gene TRBV5-6 combines with J gene TRBJ1-1; D uncertain. This CDR3 is 14 amino acids long. Germline-derived CDR1 and CDR2 are SGHDT and YYEEEE. Trimming cost V 2 bases and J 0 bases, with 8 bases left between them. This CDR3 is CASSFGRMNTEAFF. CDR3 DNA: TGTGCCAGCAGCTTTGGACGGATGAACACTGAAGCTTTCTTT.

In this sample, this clonotype turned up many times. This chain uses TRBV28 with TRBJ2-7; D possibly matches TRBD1 or TRBD2 (5 bases each). The germline gives CDR1 MDHEN, CDR2 SYDVKM. With 5 bases removed from V and 3 bases from J, the gap between germline ends came to 11 bases. The CDR3 runs 13 residues. Written as DNA, the CDR3 is TGTGCCAGCAGTAACCCGGGACGCTACGAGCAGTACTTC. Amino acid sequence: CASSNPGRYEQYF.

The sample holds many counts of this clonotype. V gene TRBV30 combines with J gene TRBJ1-5; 9 bases line up with TRBD1. The CDR3 covers 14 residues. CDR1 is GTSNPN and CDR2 is SVGIG in the germline V gene (reference sequence). The V gene end was trimmed by 1 base and the J gene end by 5 bases; junction bases not matched to a gene: 3. In DNA form, the CDR3 reads TGTGCCTGGAGTGAGGGACAGGGCCATCAGCCCCAGCATTTT. Amino acid sequence: CAWSEGQGHQPQHF.

V usage is TRBV20-1 and J usage is TRBJ2-5; D tentatively reads TRBD1 or TRBD2 (5 bases each). This CDR3 comprises 14 residues. Germline CDR1 and CDR2: DFQATT and SNEGSKA (reference sequence). The V and J ends lost 0 bases and 2 bases respectively, with 10 bases between them. CDR3 nucleotides: TGCAGTGCTAGAGATCGGGGCAGTCAAGAGACCCAGTACTTC. Translation gives CSARDRGSQETQYF.

This clonotype has ten or more counts. The DNA of the CDR3 is TGTGCCAGCAGCTTAGAGCCCGGGAGGGCCTTCACCGGGGAGCTGTTTTTT. Encoded protein: CASSLEPGRAFTGELFF. V is TRBV13 and J is TRBJ2-2, with 8 bases matching TRBD2. The J segment lost 4 bases and the V segment lost 1 base, leaving 8 bases of the junction unmatched. Germline loops: CDR1 PRHDT, CDR2 FYEKMQ (reference sequence). This CDR3 has 17 residues. Together with reference TRBV13 and TRBJ2-2, the CDR3 gives the full variable domain: AAGVIQSPRHLIKEKRETATLKCYPIPRHDTVYWYQQGPGQDPQFLISFYEKMQSDKGSIPDRFSAQQFSDYHSELNMSSLELGDSALYFCASSLEPGRAFTGELFFGEGSRLTVL.